Below are 13 T cell receptor beta chains sequenced from a single sample in a study of chemoradiotherapy in HPV16-positive cancers. Data came from immunoSEQ multiplex PCR; TCRdb stores just in-frame clones and leaves some out. The sample holds just under 40,000 clones; 76% are singletons and the top ten take 4.5% to 6.5%. Material: blood, obtained from a patient who underwent chemoradiotherapy. These receptor sequences come from a human donor with HPV-associated anogenital cancer.

The V call is TRBV19, the J call TRBJ1-2; D gene uncertain. The CDR3 length is 15 residues. Trimming pared 6 bases from V and 7 bases from J, leaving 21 bases between. The germline V gene has CDR1 LNHDA and CDR2 SQIVND (reference sequence). CDR3 residues: CASSSQTLLQAGYTF. In DNA, the CDR3 is TGTGCCAGTAGCAGTCAGACTCTCCTTCAGGCTGGCTACACCTTC.

This chain joins TRBV5-4 and TRBJ1-1, with D tentatively TRBD1 (6 bases). V lost 0 bases and J 11 bases, leaving 29 bases between the germline ends. The CDR3 length is 18 residues. Looked up from germline, CDR1 is SGHNT and CDR2 is YYREEE (reference sequence). The CDR3: CASSLEGGGASVTYTAFF. The DNA of the CDR3 is TGTGCCAGCAGCTTGGAGGGGGGGGGTGCGTCAGTCACGTATACGGCTTTCTTT.

CDR3 nucleotide sequence: TGTGCCAGCAGCGGGTACAGGGGGCTGGATCAAGAGACCCAGTACTTC. Amino acid sequence: CASSGYRGLDQETQYF. This chain uses TRBV7-9 with TRBJ2-5; 9 bases are shared with TRBD1. The V gene end was trimmed by 5 bases and the J gene end by 2 bases; junction bases not matched to a gene: 9. This CDR3 contains 16 residues. CDR1 and CDR2 (germline): SEHNR, FQNEAQ (reference sequence).

The rearrangement joins TRBV11-1 to TRBJ1-1; D gene uncertain. The CDR3 covers 16 residues. Germline V gene lookup returns CDR1 SGHAT and CDR2 FQDESV (reference sequence). Trimming cost V 2 bases and J 1 base, with 14 bases left between them. Here the CDR3 reads CASSLLAGWPNTEAFF. DNA for the CDR3: TGTGCCAGCAGCTTACTGGCGGGTTGGCCGAACACTGAAGCTTTCTTT. Based on the CDR3 plus reference TRBV11-1 and TRBJ1-1, the full variable domain is EAEVAQSPRYKITEKSQAVAFWCDPISGHATLYWYRQILGQGPELLVQFQDESVVDDSQLPKDRFSAERLKGVDSTLKIQPAELGDSAMYLCASSLLAGWPNTEAFFGQGTRLTVV.

This clone was observed once. This rearrangement joins TRBV29-1 to TRBJ1-2, with a weak D call TRBD1 (6 bases). The V end was cut by 5 bases, the J end by 2 bases, with 21 bases between. Germline V gene sequence: CDR1 SQVTM, CDR2 ANQGSEA. This CDR3 region has 16 residues. CDR3 sequence (DNA): TGCAGCGTTCCCCCAAGGGGGGGGCGAGAAAACTATGGCTACACCTTC. This gives the protein CSVPPRGGRENYGYTF. Full variable domain (missing parts from reference TRBV29-1 and TRBJ1-2): SAVISQKPSRDICQRGTSLTIQCQVDSQVTMMFWYRQQPGQSLTLIATANQGSEATYESGFVIDKFPISRPNLTFSTLTVSNMSPEDSSIYLCSVPPRGGRENYGYTFGSGTRLTVV.

The chain has TRBV15 and TRBJ1-2, with TRBD1 as a possible D gene (6 bases). Germline-derived CDR1 and CDR2 are LNHNV and YYDKDF (reference sequence). V was trimmed by 5 bases and J by 7 bases, leaving 14 bases between them. The CDR3 is 13 amino acids. In nucleotides, the CDR3 is TGTGCCACCAGCCAGGGGAGATCCTCTGGCTACACCTTC. It yields the protein CATSQGRSSGYTF.

This chain links TRBV27 with TRBJ1-5; D is undetermined. This CDR3 has 17 amino acids. V shed 0 bases and J shed 0 bases, with 12 bases lying between them. The V gene's germline CDR1 is MNHEY and CDR2 SMNVEV (reference sequence). CDR3 sequence: CASSLSSWQSSNQPQHF. DNA of the CDR3: TGTGCCAGCAGTTTATCGTCCTGGCAGTCTAGCAATCAGCCCCAGCATTTT.

This rearrangement joins TRBV7-9 to TRBJ1-4, with 9 bases lining up with TRBD1. V shed 7 bases and J 8 bases; nucleotides not matched to a gene: 14. CDR3 size: 16 residues. Germline V lookup: CDR1 SEHNR, CDR2 FQNEAQ (reference sequence). CDR3 in amino acids: CASTSTPGQGSEKLFF. The CDR3 nucleotides read TGTGCCAGCACCTCTACACCGGGACAGGGCAGCGAAAAACTGTTTTTT.

The chain combines TRBV27 with TRBJ1-5; unclear D gene. V was pared by 5 bases and J by 2 bases, with 10 bases between. Germline V gene lookup returns CDR1 MNHEY and CDR2 SMNVEV (reference sequence). This CDR3 has 14 residues. CDR3 coding DNA: TGTGCCAGCAGTCCCTCTTTCGGCAATCAGCCCCAGCATTTT. Protein product: CASSPSFGNQPQHF.

The chain has TRBV18 and TRBJ2-3; D gene unclear. The CDR3 runs 11 residues. Trimming removed 6 bases from V and 8 bases from J, with 9 bases in between. The germline V gene has CDR1 KGHSH and CDR2 LQKENI. The CDR3 reads CASSLPGTQYF. The CDR3 DNA sequence: TGTGCCAGCTCTCTCCCGGGTACGCAGTATTTT.

V usage is TRBV10-1 and J usage is TRBJ1-1; D unclear. The CDR3 sequence is 13 residues long. Trimming left V 3 bases short and J 0 bases short, with 5 bases between. In germline, CDR1 is WNHNN, CDR2 SYGVQD (reference sequence). The CDR3 nucleotides read TGCGCCAGCAGTGACAGGCTGAACACTGAAGCTTTCTTT. The encoded protein is CASSDRLNTEAFF.

J is TRBJ2-7 and V is TRBV7-2, with D unresolved. The CDR3 spans 14 residues. Trimming left V 1 base short and J 1 base short, with 8 bases between. CDR1 is SGHTA and CDR2 is FQGNSA in the germline V gene. The CDR3 here is CASSLGHTSYEQYF. Here the CDR3 DNA reads TGTGCCAGCAGCTTAGGACACACGTCCTACGAGCAGTACTTC.

V is TRBV5-1 and J is TRBJ1-4; D is unresolved. The CDR3 extends over 14 amino acids. Germline CDR1 is SGHRS and CDR2 is YFSETQ. Trimming pared 2 bases from V and 6 bases from J, leaving 11 bases between. The CDR3 DNA sequence: TGCGCCAGCAGCTTCGAAGGAAGCCATGAAAAACTGTTTTTT. The encoded protein is CASSFEGSHEKLFF.